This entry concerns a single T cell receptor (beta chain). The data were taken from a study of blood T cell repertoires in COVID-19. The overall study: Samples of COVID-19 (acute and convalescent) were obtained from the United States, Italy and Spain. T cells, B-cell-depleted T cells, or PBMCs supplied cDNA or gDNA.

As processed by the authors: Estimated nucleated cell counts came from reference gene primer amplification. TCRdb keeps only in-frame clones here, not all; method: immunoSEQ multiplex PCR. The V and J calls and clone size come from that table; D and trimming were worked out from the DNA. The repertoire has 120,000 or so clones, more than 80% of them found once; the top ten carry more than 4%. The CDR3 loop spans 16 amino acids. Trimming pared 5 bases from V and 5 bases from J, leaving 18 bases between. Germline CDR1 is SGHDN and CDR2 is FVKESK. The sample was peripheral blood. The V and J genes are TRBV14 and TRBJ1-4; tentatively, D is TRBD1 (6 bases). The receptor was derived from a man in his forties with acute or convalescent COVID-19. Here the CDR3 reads CASSGGPGQSNEKLFF. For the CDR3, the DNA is TGTGCCAGCAGCGGAGGACCTGGACAGTCAAATGAAAAACTGTTTTTT. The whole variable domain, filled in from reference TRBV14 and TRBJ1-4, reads EAGVTQFPSHSVIEKGQTVTLRCDPISGHDNLYWYRRVMGKEIKFLLHFVKESKQDESGMPNNRFLAERTGGTYSTLKVQPAELEDSGVYFCASSGGPGQSNEKLFFGSGTQLSVL.